Following are 22 T cell receptor beta chains from one sample sequenced in a study of blood T cells in healthy people across ages. A J-beta primer mix and a sample-barcoded 5' primer were used in a second PCR of roughly 6 to 12 cycles. TCRdb passed the 5' RACE reads through MiXCR, listing each CDR3 protein once. The sample yields around 1.5 million distinct CDR3 sequences, roughly 59% seen once. Material for sequencing was blood. The receptors originated from a man aged 18 to 30 in good health.

This clonotype showed up just a few times. The chain has TRBV6-5 and TRBJ2-1; 12 nucleotides match TRBD2. CDR1 is MNHEY and CDR2 is SVGAGI in the germline V gene. The CDR3 covers 15 residues. V gave up 6 bases and J gave up 8 bases; unmatched junction bases: 8. DNA for the CDR3: TGTGCCAGCAGCTCACTAGCGGGGGGTTTGGATGAGCAGTTCTTC. This translates into CASSSLAGGLDEQFF.

In this sample, this clonotype turned up many times. This chain joins TRBV10-3 and TRBJ2-1; D is perhaps TRBD1 or TRBD2 (5 bases each). Per germline, CDR1 ENHRY and CDR2 SYGVKD. The CDR3 runs to 14 residues. Trimming left V 2 bases short and J 13 bases short, with 18 bases between. The CDR3: CAISEPDSTRVQFF. The CDR3 region has the DNA TGTGCCATCAGTGAGCCCGACAGTACTAGAGTTCAGTTCTTC.

V and J are TRBV6-5 and TRBJ2-1; maybe TRBD2 (6 bases). The CDR3 runs 13 residues. Deletions cut 5 bases from V and 7 bases from J, with 12 bases between. The germline gives CDR1 MNHEY, CDR2 SVGAGI. CDR3 in amino acids: CASSQTSANEQFF. CDR3 in DNA: TGTGCCAGCAGTCAGACTAGTGCAAATGAGCAGTTCTTC.

The J gene is TRBJ2-7, the V gene TRBV4-1; 9 nucleotides match TRBD1. The CDR3 runs to 16 residues. CDR1 is MGHRA and CDR2 is YSYEKL in the germline V gene. The V gene end was trimmed by 0 bases and the J gene end by 2 bases; junction bases not matched to a gene: 5. CDR3 region: CASSQDTGTGTYEQYF. As DNA, the CDR3 is TGCGCCAGCAGCCAAGATACCGGGACAGGGACCTACGAGCAGTACTTC.

The chain employs TRBV20-1 and TRBJ2-5; no clear D gene. Germline CDR1 is DFQATT and CDR2 is SNEGSKA (reference sequence). V was cut by 3 bases and J by 0 bases, with 14 bases left in between. The length of the CDR3 is 15 residues. The chain's CDR3 is CSASRLTVYQETQYF. As DNA, the CDR3 is TGCAGTGCTAGCCGCCTTACAGTTTACCAAGAGACCCAGTACTTC.

The gene calls are TRBV4-1 and TRBJ2-1; D not resolved. V was pared by 4 bases and J by 10 bases, with 17 bases between. The CDR3 loop spans 14 amino acids. CDR1 and CDR2 from the germline V gene are MGHRA and YSYEKL. CDR3 DNA sequence: TGCGCCAGCAGCCCGGCCCCCGATGGAACCGAGCAGTTCTTC. It translates to CASSPAPDGTEQFF.

The J gene is TRBJ2-3, the V gene TRBV6-1; D is ambiguous. Trimming left V 7 bases short and J 6 bases short, with 11 bases between. The CDR3 has 12 residues. Germline CDR1 is MNHNS and CDR2 is SASEGT. CDR3 in DNA: TGTGCCAGCATCGGAAGTCCGGATACGCAGTATTTT. Encoded protein: CASIGSPDTQYF.

The genes are TRBV25-1 and TRBJ2-1, with TRBD2 identical over 16 bases. The CDR3 loop spans 17 amino acids. Germline CDR1 is MGHDK and CDR2 is SYGVNS. V lost 3 bases and J lost 10; bases outside the gene matches: 9. In DNA, the CDR3 is TGTGCCAGCAGTGATGGGACTAGCGGGAGGGCGGCAGGCGAGCAGTTCTTC. Protein: CASSDGTSGRAAGEQFF.

The CDR3 reads CASSELGDNTEAFF. For the CDR3, the DNA is TGTGCCAGCAGTGAATTGGGGGACAACACTGAAGCTTTCTTT. The chain carries TRBV6-1 and TRBJ1-1; D possibly corresponds to TRBD1 (5 bases). The CDR3 sequence is 14 residues long. Deletions cut 2 bases from V and 2 bases from J, with 9 bases between. Germline values: CDR1 MNHNS, CDR2 SASEGT.

The gene calls are TRBV24-1 and TRBJ2-5; D unclear. CDR1 and CDR2 from the germline V gene are KGHDR and SFDVKD. The CDR3 is 14 residues long. The V end was cut by 3 bases, the J end by 5 bases, with 12 bases between. The CDR3 DNA reads as TGTGCCACCAGTGATCGTAGTACGGTCGAGACCCAGTACTTC. Protein sequence: CATSDRSTVETQYF.

This clonotype was counted a single time. CDR3 residues: CASSVDTMHTQYF. The CDR3 nucleotides are TGTGCCAGCAGCGTAGACACTATGCATACGCAGTATTTT. The rearrangement uses TRBV9 and TRBJ2-3; D call uncertain. Germline V lookup: CDR1 SGDLS, CDR2 YYNGEE. The CDR3 sequence is 13 residues long. V was clipped by 0 bases and J by 7 bases, with 9 bases between them.

This clonotype has only a few counts. CDR3 in amino acids: CASSVTSGETQYF. CDR3 coding DNA: TGTGCCAGCAGTGTGACTAGCGGAGAGACCCAGTACTTC. The genes are TRBV6-2 or TRBV6-3 and TRBJ2-5; 9 bases agree with TRBD2. The CDR3 has 13 amino acids. Germline V gene data show CDR1 as MNHEY and CDR2 as SVGEGT. Trimming cost V 5 bases and J 4 bases; bases outside gene matches: 2.

This chain links TRBV21-1 with TRBJ2-7. TRBV21-1 is assigned pseudogene status. The CDR3 sequence is 16 residues long. In DNA, the CDR3 is TGTGCCAGCAGCAAAGATAGGACTAGCGAGCTCTACGAGCAGTACTTC. Encoded protein: CASSKDRTSELYEQYF.

This clonotype was counted between two and nine times. One end of the junction does not line up with germline, which may come from a read error. The rearrangement joins TRBV25-1 to TRBJ1-1; D may be TRBD1 (5 bases). The CDR3 has 16 amino acids. Germline CDR1 MGHDK, CDR2 SYGVNS. Here the CDR3 reads CASRRVRGTGNTEAFF. Written as DNA, the CDR3 is TGTGCCAGCAGACGAGTGAGGGGAACGGGGAACACTGAAGCTTTTTTT.

This chain uses TRBV2 with TRBJ1-2; perhaps TRBD1 as D (5 bases). The CDR3 is 13 residues long. Germline V gene lookup returns CDR1 SNHLY and CDR2 FYNNEI. V lost 10 bases to trimming and J lost 7 bases, with 19 bases between them. CDR3 coding DNA: TGTGCCACTGGGAGGGACGTTAGAACTGGCTACACCTTC. Its translation: CATGRDVRTGYTF.

This clonotype was counted a few times. This chain links TRBV7-9 with TRBJ2-3; unclear D gene. CDR3 size: 14 residues. In germline, CDR1 is SEHNR, CDR2 FQNEAQ (reference sequence). V gave up 6 bases and J gave up 0 bases, with 10 bases separating them. For the CDR3, the DNA is TGTGCCAGCAGTTTTTCGGCGAGCACAGATACGCAGTATTTT. Residues: CASSFSASTDTQYF.

The V gene is TRBV7-8, the J gene TRBJ1-1; the D gene is possibly TRBD1 (5 bases). Germline V gene sequence: CDR1 SGHVS, CDR2 FQNEAQ. This CDR3 contains 14 residues. V dropped 5 bases and J dropped 1 base, with 11 bases sitting between them. The CDR3 spells CASSLGRTNTEAFF. CDR3 bases: TGTGCCAGCAGCCTGGGACGAACGAACACTGAAGCTTTCTTT.

The chain joins TRBV9 to TRBJ2-3, with TRBD2 identical over 10 bases. Germline V CDR1 and CDR2: SGDLS, YYNGEE. This CDR3 contains 16 residues. The trim removed 2 bases at V and 2 bases at J, leaving 5 bases unmatched. CDR3 loop: CASSVPSGGVTDTQYF. The CDR3 nucleotides are TGTGCCAGCAGCGTCCCTAGCGGGGGAGTCACAGATACGCAGTATTTT.

This clonotype was picked up one time. The CDR3, as DNA: TGCAGTGCTTCCACAGGGACTGAAGCTTTCTTT. It translates to CSASTGTEAFF. The gene calls are TRBV20-1 and TRBJ1-1, with TRBD1 as a possible D gene (6 bases). Germline V gene data show CDR1 as DFQATT and CDR2 as SNEGSKA (reference sequence). V was pared by 5 bases and J by 5 bases, with 9 bases between. CDR3 length: 11 residues.

The V and J genes are TRBV20-1 and TRBJ2-5; D not certain. In germline, CDR1 is DFQATT, CDR2 SNEGSKA (reference sequence). There are 13 residues in the CDR3. The V and J ends lost 1 base and 0 bases respectively, with 6 bases between them. Here the CDR3 reads CSARAKYQETQYF. CDR3 DNA: TGCAGTGCTAGAGCAAAGTACCAAGAGACCCAGTACTTC.

This chain uses TRBV7-6 with TRBJ2-3, with 13 bases matching TRBD2. V lost 5 bases and J lost 2; bases outside the gene matches: 4. CDR1 and CDR2 from the germline V gene are SGHVS and FNYEAQ. The CDR3 sequence is 16 residues long. This chain's CDR3 is CASSKLAGGPTDTQYF. The CDR3 region has the DNA TGTGCCAGCAGCAAACTAGCGGGGGGGCCCACAGATACGCAGTATTTT.

This sequence joins TRBV7-9 and TRBJ2-7; D assignment may be TRBD1 or TRBD2 (5 bases each). V lost 4 bases, J lost 6 bases, and 7 bases lay in between. This CDR3 contains 11 residues. Germline values: CDR1 SEHNR, CDR2 FQNEAQ (reference sequence). CDR3 protein: CASSWDGEQYF. The CDR3 DNA follows: TGTGCCAGCAGCTGGGACGGCGAGCAGTACTTC.